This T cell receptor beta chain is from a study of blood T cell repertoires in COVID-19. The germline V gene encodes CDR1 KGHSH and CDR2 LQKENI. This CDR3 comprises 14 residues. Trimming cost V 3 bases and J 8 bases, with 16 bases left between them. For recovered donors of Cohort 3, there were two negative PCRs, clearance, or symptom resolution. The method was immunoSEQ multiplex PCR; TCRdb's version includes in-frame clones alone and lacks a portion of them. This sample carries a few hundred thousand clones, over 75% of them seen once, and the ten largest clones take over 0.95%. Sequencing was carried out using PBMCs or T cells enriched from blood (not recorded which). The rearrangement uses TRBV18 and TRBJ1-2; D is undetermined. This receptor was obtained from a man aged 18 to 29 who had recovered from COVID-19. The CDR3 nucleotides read TGTGCCAGCTCACCCAATGAGGGTGTAGGGGGCTACACCTTC. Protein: CASSPNEGVGGYTF.